This TCR beta chain came from a study of beta chain features in type 1 diabetes. Reverse transcribing all isolated RNA meant expressed TCRB transcripts were sequenced. Clones were sequenced by immunoSEQ multiplex PCR, and TCRdb holds only the in-frame ones, with some missing. The top ten hold about 0.02% of the sample, which has some 400,000 clones, more than 13% seen once. The CDR3 has 15 amino acids. Germline V gene lookup returns CDR1 SGHAT and CDR2 FQDESV (reference sequence). With 4 bases clipped from V and 4 bases from J, the junction kept 8 bases outside the gene matches. Study outcomes and limitations: A pattern of fewer insertions and more deletions at VDJ junctions was seen in type 1 diabetes patients.

This clone was observed a handful of times. The antigen is undetermined. The source is a woman aged 18 to 35 in good health. Sequencing was done on a sample of naive CD4+ T cells from blood. J is TRBJ1-2 and V is TRBV11-1, with 8 positions matching TRBD1. The CDR3 protein is CASSSPDRALYGYTF. The DNA for the CDR3 is TGTGCCAGCAGCTCTCCGGACAGGGCTCTCTATGGCTACACCTTC. Together with reference TRBV11-1 and TRBJ1-2, the CDR3 gives the full variable domain: EAEVAQSPRYKITEKSQAVAFWCDPISGHATLYWYRQILGQGPELLVQFQDESVVDDSQLPKDRFSAERLKGVDSTLKIQPAELGDSAMYLCASSSPDRALYGYTFGSGTRLTVV.